The 24 T cell receptor beta chains given below trace back to one sample, sequenced in a study of cytomegalovirus exposure and HLA in healthy donors. This PCR relied on a set of 60 Vbeta primers and 13 Jbeta primers. Repertoires were generated with immunoSEQ multiplex PCR, while TCRdb's copy carries only in-frame clones and drops some. The sample contains about 120,000 clones, under 85% of which appear only once. Sequencing input: PBMCs. The receptors were gathered from a young man in good health and CMV-seropositive.

This rearrangement joins TRBV6-6 to TRBJ1-6; 7 positions agree with TRBD1. The CDR3 runs 15 residues. The germline V gene has CDR1 MNHNY and CDR2 SVGAGI (reference sequence). J lost 10 bases, V lost 2 bases, and 8 bases had no gene match. CDR3: CASSYSQGVQSPLHF. CDR3 in DNA: TGTGCCAGCAGTTACAGTCAGGGGGTACAGTCACCCCTCCACTTT.

The CDR3 loop reads CASSLLSGKFPYEQYF. The CDR3 region has the DNA TGTGCCAGCAGTTTATTGTCAGGGAAATTCCCCTACGAGCAGTACTTC. This chain links TRBV28 with TRBJ2-7; tentative D call: TRBD1 (5 bases). Per germline, CDR1 MDHEN and CDR2 SYDVKM. The V gene lost 1 base and the J gene lost 2 bases, with 15 bases spanning the gap. This CDR3 has 16 residues.

The gene calls are TRBV30 and TRBJ2-2; TRBD1 matches at 8 bases. The ends lost 5 bases at V and 9 bases at J; junction bases unmatched: 2. CDR1 is GTSNPN and CDR2 is SVGIG in the germline V gene (reference sequence). The CDR3 length is 11 residues. The CDR3 region has the DNA TGTGCCTGGGGACAGGGCCGGGAGCTGTTTTTT. Protein: CAWGQGRELFF.

This clone was observed once. The rearrangement uses TRBV4-3 and TRBJ1-2; D might be TRBD1 (5 bases). Trimming removed 4 bases at V and 0 bases at J, with 12 bases between. The CDR3 extends over 15 amino acids. Germline V lookup: CDR1 LGHNA, CDR2 YSLEER. For the CDR3, the DNA is TGCGCCAGCAGCCGAGGACAAACAGCTAACTATGGCTACACCTTC. Its translation: CASSRGQTANYGYTF.

The rearrangement uses TRBV5-1 and TRBJ2-2; D perhaps matches TRBD2 (5 bases). The CDR3 runs 14 residues. CDR1 and CDR2 from the germline V gene are SGHRS and YFSETQ. V was trimmed by 5 bases and J by 6 bases, leaving 14 bases between them. CDR3 coding DNA: TGCGCCAGCAGTCTCGCCCCCGGGGCCGGGGAGCTGTTTTTT. Protein sequence: CASSLAPGAGELFF.

This clone was seen more than once but under ten times. The rearrangement uses TRBV28 and TRBJ1-1; TRBD1 agrees at 7 bases. Germline V gene data show CDR1 as MDHEN and CDR2 as SYDVKM. V dropped 6 bases and J dropped 8; count of bases not matched to a gene: 15. This CDR3 is built from 15 residues. The DNA for the CDR3 is TGTGCCAGCAGCCCCCACAGTAAGGGGGCGACGGAAGCTTTCTTT. It yields the protein CASSPHSKGATEAFF.

V gene TRBV7-2 combines with J gene TRBJ1-1; D not certain. The CDR3 is made up of 15 amino acids. Germline V gene data show CDR1 as SGHTA and CDR2 as FQGNSA. Trimming removed 1 base from V and 6 bases from J, with 15 bases in between. In DNA form, the CDR3 reads TGTGCCAGCAGCTTAGGACCAGCGATGCGGGCTGAAGCTTTCTTT. This translates into CASSLGPAMRAEAFF.

This clone turned up a few times. This chain connects TRBV4-1 to TRBJ1-5; D might be TRBD1 (5 bases). CDR3 size: 17 residues. The V end was cut by 4 bases, the J end by 1 base, with 17 bases between. Germline-derived CDR1 and CDR2 are MGHRA and YSYEKL. The CDR3 DNA sequence: TGCGCCAGCAGCCCGTGGAGTAGGGGCGGAAGCAATCAGCCCCAGCATTTT. Encoded protein: CASSPWSRGGSNQPQHF.

The chain links TRBV10-3 to TRBJ1-1; D is undetermined. Germline CDR1 ENHRY, CDR2 SYGVKD. V was cut by 8 bases and J by 6 bases, with 16 bases left in between. The CDR3 totals 13 residues. The CDR3 bases are TGTGCCATCCTCGAACGAGGAAGAGCTGAAGCTTTCTTT. Translating gives CAILERGRAEAFF.

V and J are TRBV6-5 and TRBJ1-1, with 7 bases matching TRBD1. CDR1 and CDR2 from the germline V gene are MNHEY and SVGAGI. The CDR3 sequence is 14 residues long. V lost 5 bases and J lost 1; bases outside the gene matches: 4. The CDR3 DNA reads as TGTGCCAGCAGTAAGGACAGGTCGAACACTGAAGCTTTCTTT. Amino acids: CASSKDRSNTEAFF.

This clone appeared a single time. The V gene is TRBV5-1, the J gene TRBJ1-1; TRBD1 might be the D (5 bases). The V gene lost 0 bases and the J gene lost 1 base, with 10 bases spanning the gap. Germline values: CDR1 SGHRS, CDR2 YFSETQ. The CDR3 is 15 amino acids. CDR3 DNA: TGCGCCAGCAGCTTGGCAGGGTATGGGAACACTGAAGCTTTCTTT. Translated, it gives CASSLAGYGNTEAFF.

The rearrangement uses TRBV30 and TRBJ2-7; TRBD2 aligns across 8 bases. The CDR3 runs 15 residues. Germline CDR1 GTSNPN, CDR2 SVGIG (reference sequence). V dropped 2 bases and J dropped 5; count of bases not matched to a gene: 11. Written as DNA, the CDR3 is TGTGCCTGGAGTCGGCGGACTAGCTTGTGGAACGAGCAGTACTTC. It codes for CAWSRRTSLWNEQYF.

This clone turned up a few times. The chain combines TRBV11-3 with TRBJ1-1, with D possibly being TRBD1 (6 bases). This CDR3 is built from 13 residues. V lost 4 bases to trimming and J lost 11 bases, with 17 bases between them. Germline assignment: CDR1 SGHNT and CDR2 YENEEA. The CDR3 coding sequence is TGTGCCAGCAGCTCCGGAAATGGACAGACGGCTTTCTTT. This gives the protein CASSSGNGQTAFF.

V and J are TRBV10-2 and TRBJ1-1, with 7 positions matching TRBD1. This CDR3 is built from 13 residues. Germline CDR1 reads WSHSY; CDR2 reads SAAADI. Trimming cost V 6 bases and J 8 bases; bases outside gene matches: 9. For the CDR3, the DNA is TGCGCCAGCAGCTCGACAGGGCCCCAGGAAGCTTTCTTT. Protein: CASSSTGPQEAFF.

The V gene is TRBV19, the J gene TRBJ1-3, with unresolved D. Germline CDR1 is LNHDA and CDR2 is SQIVND (reference sequence). Trimming took 5 bases from V and 0 from J, leaving 11 bases between them. The CDR3 covers 15 residues. Here the CDR3 DNA reads TGTGCCAGTAGTCTGGCGGCGAGCTCTGGAAACACCATATATTTT. Translation gives CASSLAASSGNTIYF.

V is TRBV5-4 and J is TRBJ1-2, with 8 bases fitting TRBD1. This CDR3 region has 14 residues. After removal of 1 base from V and 8 bases from J, the junction contained 7 bases not matched to a gene. Germline CDR1 reads SGHNT; CDR2 reads YYREEE (reference sequence). Here the CDR3 reads CASSLYAGGGGYTF. The CDR3 region has the DNA TGTGCCAGCAGCTTGTATGCAGGGGGCGGAGGCTACACCTTC.

V and J are TRBV30 and TRBJ1-2; D perhaps matches TRBD1 (5 bases). The germline V gene has CDR1 GTSNPN and CDR2 SVGIG (reference sequence). The CDR3 is 12 amino acids. Trimming pared 7 bases from V and 2 bases from J, leaving 11 bases between. The CDR3 region is CALQGLNYGYTF. CDR3 coding DNA: TGTGCCTTGCAGGGTCTCAACTATGGCTACACCTTC.

This clone came up once. V usage is TRBV19 and J usage is TRBJ2-3, with D possibly matching TRBD1 (5 bases). V was clipped by 0 bases and J by 4 bases, with 11 bases between them. Germline CDR1 and CDR2: LNHDA and SQIVND (reference sequence). This CDR3 region has 15 residues. The CDR3 DNA reads as TGTGCCAGTAGTATAGAGACACAAGGGGCAGATACGCAGTATTTT. Protein: CASSIETQGADTQYF.

The rearrangement joins TRBV13 to TRBJ1-2; a weak D match, TRBD1 (5 bases). Trimming left V 0 bases short and J 6 bases short, with 20 bases between. There are 17 residues in the CDR3. Germline V CDR1 and CDR2: PRHDT, FYEKMQ (reference sequence). CDR3 region: CASSLGDARSGVHGYTF. The CDR3, as DNA: TGTGCCAGCAGCTTAGGGGACGCTCGTTCGGGGGTTCATGGCTACACCTTC.

This clone was found once. One end of the junction fails to match germline, which may point to a read error. V usage is TRBV7-9 and J usage is TRBJ1-2; D possibly corresponds to TRBD1 (6 bases). The CDR3 contains 12 residues. The germline CDR1 and CDR2 sequences are SEHNR and FQNEAQ (reference sequence). CDR3 residues: CSSSYGQNGYTF. As DNA, the CDR3 is TGTTCCAGCAGCTATGGACAGAATGGCTACACCTTC.

Here the CDR3 DNA reads TGTGCCAGCAGTCCAGGGCCGGGGGACAGGGGTTATAATTCACCCCTCCACTTT. Translating it yields CASSPGPGDRGYNSPLHF. The rearrangement links TRBV28 to TRBJ1-6; TRBD1 matches at 10 bases. The germline gives CDR1 MDHEN, CDR2 SYDVKM. With 5 bases clipped from V and 4 bases from J, the junction kept 11 bases outside the gene matches. The CDR3 is 18 residues long.

Only a few counts were recorded for this clone. The V and J genes are TRBV15 and TRBJ2-1, with 10 bases fitting TRBD2. The CDR3 loop spans 14 amino acids. Germline V lookup: CDR1 LNHNV, CDR2 YYDKDF (reference sequence). Trimming cost V 8 bases and J 8 bases; bases outside gene matches: 9. The CDR3 DNA is TGTGCCACCTCTAGCGGGGGAGCGTCGGATGAGCAGTTCTTC. Its translation: CATSSGGASDEQFF.

The J gene is TRBJ1-3, the V gene TRBV11-2; D ambiguous. This CDR3 has 15 amino acids. The germline V gene has CDR1 SGHAT and CDR2 FQNNGV. Trimming stripped 0 bases from V and 4 bases from J, with 10 bases between. For the CDR3, the DNA is TGTGCCAGCAGCTTAGAGCTGGCAGAAGGAAACACCATATATTTT. Protein sequence: CASSLELAEGNTIYF.

The chain has TRBV10-3 and TRBJ1-5; D may be TRBD1 (5 bases). The germline V gene encodes CDR1 ENHRY and CDR2 SYGVKD. This CDR3 has 16 amino acids. V was cut by 5 bases and J by 0 bases, with 14 bases left in between. The CDR3 nucleotides read TGTGCCATCAGTTCTACAGGTTCACTTAGCAATCAGCCCCAGCATTTT. Its translation: CAISSTGSLSNQPQHF.